The TCR beta chain described here comes from a study of OX40 agonist ivuxolimab in advanced cancers. Broader study findings: Expanded clones were, on average, more numerous among CD8+ T cells than CD4+.

Peripheral blood came from all dose cohorts at three timepoints. The CDR3 runs 13 residues. Trimming removed 5 bases from V and 1 base from J, with 7 bases in between. Germline values: CDR1 SGHAT, CDR2 FQNNGV. Here immunoSEQ multiplex PCR was the method, and the copy in TCRdb shows in-frame clones only, minus some. The sample includes 60,000 to 85,000 clones, nearly 90% of them seen just once. A word on this clone: Its specificity is unknown.

The TCR comes from an adult with an advanced solid tumor such as melanoma, head and neck, liver or kidney cancer. J is TRBJ2-3 and V is TRBV11-2; D is unresolved. The sequencing used CD4+ or CD8+ T cells sorted from blood, collected in a trial of the OX40 agonist ivuxolimab. CDR3 in amino acids: CASSLPGTDTQYF. In nucleotides, the CDR3 is TGTGCCAGCAGCCTTCCGGGCACAGATACGCAGTATTTT. The full variable domain, completed using reference TRBV11-2 and TRBJ2-3, is EAGVAQSPRYKIIEKRQSVAFWCNPISGHATLYWYQQILGQGPKLLIQFQNNGVVDDSQLPKDRFSAERLKGVDSTLKIQPAKLEDSAVYLCASSLPGTDTQYFGPGTRLTVL.